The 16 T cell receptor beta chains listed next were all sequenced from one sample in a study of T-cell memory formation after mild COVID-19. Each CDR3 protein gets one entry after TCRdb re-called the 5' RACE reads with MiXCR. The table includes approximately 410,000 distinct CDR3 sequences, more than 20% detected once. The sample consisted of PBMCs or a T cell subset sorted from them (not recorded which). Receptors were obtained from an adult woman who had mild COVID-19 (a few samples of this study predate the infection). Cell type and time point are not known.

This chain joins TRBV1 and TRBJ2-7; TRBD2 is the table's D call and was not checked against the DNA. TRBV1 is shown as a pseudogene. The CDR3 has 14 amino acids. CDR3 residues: CTSTLGEREDEQYF. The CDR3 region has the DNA TGCACCAGCACCCTGGGGGAGCGGGAAGACGAGCAGTACTTC.

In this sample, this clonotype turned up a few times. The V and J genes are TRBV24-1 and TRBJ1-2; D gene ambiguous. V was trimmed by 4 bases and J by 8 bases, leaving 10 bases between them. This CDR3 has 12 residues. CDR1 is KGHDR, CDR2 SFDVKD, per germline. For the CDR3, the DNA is TGTGCCACCAGTGACCCGTTGGAGGGCTACACCTTC. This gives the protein CATSDPLEGYTF.

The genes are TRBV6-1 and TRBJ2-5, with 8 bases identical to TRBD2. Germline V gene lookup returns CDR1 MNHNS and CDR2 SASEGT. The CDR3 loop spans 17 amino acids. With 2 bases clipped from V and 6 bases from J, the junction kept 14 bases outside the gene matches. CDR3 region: CASSEIGAGGGRQTQYF. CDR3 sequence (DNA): TGTGCCAGCAGTGAAATCGGCGCGGGGGGAGGCCGTCAGACCCAGTACTTC.

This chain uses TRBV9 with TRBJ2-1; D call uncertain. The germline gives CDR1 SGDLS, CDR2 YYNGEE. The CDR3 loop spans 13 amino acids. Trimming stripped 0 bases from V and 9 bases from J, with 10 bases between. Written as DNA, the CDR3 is TGTGCCAGCAGCGTAGTAGCCTCCGGTGAGCAGTTCTTC. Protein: CASSVVASGEQFF.

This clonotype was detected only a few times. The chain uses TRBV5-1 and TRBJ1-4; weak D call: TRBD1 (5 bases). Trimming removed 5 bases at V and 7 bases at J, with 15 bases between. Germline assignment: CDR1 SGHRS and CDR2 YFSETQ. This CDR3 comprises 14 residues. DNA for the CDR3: TGCGCCAGCAGTCGAGGGGCGCGAGGTGAAAAACTGTTTTTT. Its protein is CASSRGARGEKLFF.

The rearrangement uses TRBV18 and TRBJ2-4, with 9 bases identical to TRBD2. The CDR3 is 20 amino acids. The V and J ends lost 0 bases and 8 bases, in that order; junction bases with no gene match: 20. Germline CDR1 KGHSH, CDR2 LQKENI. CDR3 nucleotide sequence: TGTGCCAGCTCACCACCGGCGCAGGGCGGGAGGGCCCGATCGTCGGACATTCAGTACTTC. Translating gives CASSPPAQGGRARSSDIQYF.

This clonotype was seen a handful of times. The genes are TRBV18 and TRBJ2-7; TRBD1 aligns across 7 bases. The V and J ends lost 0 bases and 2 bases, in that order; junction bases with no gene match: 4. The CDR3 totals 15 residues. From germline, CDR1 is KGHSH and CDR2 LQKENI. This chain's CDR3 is CASSPPATGTYEQYF. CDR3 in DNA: TGTGCCAGCTCACCACCGGCGACAGGGACCTACGAGCAGTACTTC.

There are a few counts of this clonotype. The CDR3 DNA sequence: TGCAGCGTGCGGGGACAGGGGGACACCGGGGAGCTGTTTTTT. Amino acid sequence: CSVRGQGDTGELFF. V is TRBV29-1 and J is TRBJ2-2, with 11 bases aligning to TRBD1. The germline V gene encodes CDR1 SQVTM and CDR2 ANQGSEA. The V gene end was trimmed by 6 bases and the J gene end by 3 bases; junction bases not matched to a gene: 3. The CDR3 extends over 14 amino acids.

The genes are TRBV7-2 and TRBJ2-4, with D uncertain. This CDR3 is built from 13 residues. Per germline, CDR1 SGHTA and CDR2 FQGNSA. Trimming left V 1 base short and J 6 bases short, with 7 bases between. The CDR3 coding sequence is TGTGCCAGCAGCTTAGTACGGATAAACATTCAGTACTTC. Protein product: CASSLVRINIQYF.

CDR3 in DNA: TGCAGTGCTAGAGATTCCGGGACAGTCGAGCAGTACTTC. Protein: CSARDSGTVEQYF. V usage is TRBV20-1 and J usage is TRBJ2-7; 7 bases map to TRBD1. Trimming at V came to 0 bases and at J to 6 bases, leaving 5 bases not matched to a gene. CDR1 is DFQATT, CDR2 SNEGSKA, per germline (reference sequence). This CDR3 spans 13 amino acids.

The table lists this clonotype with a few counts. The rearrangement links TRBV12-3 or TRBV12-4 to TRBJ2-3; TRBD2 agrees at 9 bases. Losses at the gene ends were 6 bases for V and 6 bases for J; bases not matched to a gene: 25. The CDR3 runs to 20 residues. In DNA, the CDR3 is TGTGCCAGCAGCCGACCCCACCCGAATCTAGCGGGAATGGGGGTGGATACGCAGTATTTT. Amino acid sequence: CASSRPHPNLAGMGVDTQYF.

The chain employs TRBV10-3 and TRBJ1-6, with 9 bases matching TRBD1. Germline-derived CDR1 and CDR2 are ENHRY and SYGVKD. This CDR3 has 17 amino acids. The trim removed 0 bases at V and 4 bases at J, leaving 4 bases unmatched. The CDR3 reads CAISESQGTGYNSPLHF. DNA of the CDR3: TGTGCCATCAGTGAGTCGCAGGGGACAGGGTATAATTCACCCCTCCACTTT.

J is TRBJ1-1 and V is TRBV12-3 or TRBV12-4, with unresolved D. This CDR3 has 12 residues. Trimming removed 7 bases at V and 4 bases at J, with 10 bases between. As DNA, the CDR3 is TGTGCCAGCACCGTTGGAGCCACTGAAGCTTTCTTT. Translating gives CASTVGATEAFF.

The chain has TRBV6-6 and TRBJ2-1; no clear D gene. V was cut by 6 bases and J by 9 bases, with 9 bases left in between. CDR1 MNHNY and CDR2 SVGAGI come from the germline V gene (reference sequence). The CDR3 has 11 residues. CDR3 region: CASSPPSEQFF. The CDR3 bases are TGTGCCAGCAGCCCCCCCAGTGAGCAGTTCTTC.

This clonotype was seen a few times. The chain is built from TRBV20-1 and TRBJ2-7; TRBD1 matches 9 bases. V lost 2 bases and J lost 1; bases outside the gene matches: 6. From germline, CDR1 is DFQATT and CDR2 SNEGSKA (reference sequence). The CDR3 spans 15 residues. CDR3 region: CSARRQGVDSYEQYF. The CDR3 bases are TGCAGTGCTAGACGACAGGGGGTGGATTCCTACGAGCAGTACTTC.

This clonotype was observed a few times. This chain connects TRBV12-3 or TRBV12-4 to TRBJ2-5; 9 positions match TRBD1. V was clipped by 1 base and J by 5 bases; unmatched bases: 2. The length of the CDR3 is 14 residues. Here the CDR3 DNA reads TGTGCCAGCAGTTTAGGGGACAGGGTCGAGACCCAGTACTTC. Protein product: CASSLGDRVETQYF.